The rows below give T cell receptor beta chains drawn from one sample of a study of blood T cell repertoires in COVID-19. Clones were read by immunoSEQ multiplex PCR, and TCRdb kept only the in-frame ones, dropping some. Here the sample spans about 250,000 clones, about 82% being singletons. The sample comprised peripheral blood. All receptors come from an elderly woman with COVID-19, enrolled during active disease. Each CDR3 is given without its conserved first and last residue.

j_gene: TRBJ2-1; len: 18; v_gene: TRBV13; CDR3aa: ASSLGLLAGGLSSYNEQF
j_gene: TRBJ2-3; len: 12; v_gene: TRBV7-9; CDR3aa: ASSMRGSTDTQY
j_gene: TRBJ1-1; len: 13; v_gene: TRBV3-1/TRBV3-2; CDR3aa: ASSQVGGRRTEAF
j_gene: TRBJ2-2; len: 13; v_gene: TRBV19; CDR3aa: ASSTGQGNTGELF
j_gene: TRBJ1-6; len: 14; v_gene: TRBV7-8; CDR3aa: ASSLGQGALGSPLH
j_gene: TRBJ2-3; len: 11; v_gene: TRBV29-1; CDR3aa: SSSGARWDTQY
j_gene: TRBJ1-2; len: 10; v_gene: TRBV10-1; CDR3aa: ASSRDRYGYT
j_gene: TRBJ1-1; len: 13; v_gene: TRBV19; CDR3aa: ASSIRQGADTEAF
j_gene: TRBJ2-2; len: 14; v_gene: TRBV3-1/TRBV3-2; CDR3aa: ASSQGGGVDTGELF
j_gene: TRBJ2-1; len: 15; v_gene: TRBV28; CDR3aa: ASSRGLAGGYYNEQF
j_gene: TRBJ2-1; len: 12; v_gene: TRBV7-2; CDR3aa: ASSLAGANNEQF
j_gene: TRBJ1-5; len: 14; v_gene: TRBV3-1/TRBV3-2; CDR3aa: ASSQDYGDSNQPQH
j_gene: TRBJ2-1; len: 9; v_gene: TRBV12-3/TRBV12-4; CDR3aa: ASSVTNEQF
j_gene: TRBJ1-5; len: 12; v_gene: TRBV3-1/TRBV3-2; CDR3aa: ASSPRQGNQPQH
j_gene: TRBJ1-5; len: 14; v_gene: TRBV19; CDR3aa: ASSTGGLYSNQPQH
j_gene: TRBJ1-4; len: 12; v_gene: TRBV5-1; CDR3aa: ASSFGESNEKLF
j_gene: TRBJ1-4; len: 11; v_gene: TRBV12-3/TRBV12-4; CDR3aa: ASSFGLYLSLF
j_gene: TRBJ1-6; len: 12; v_gene: TRBV18; CDR3aa: ASSLGQGNSPLH
j_gene: TRBJ2-3; len: 12; v_gene: TRBV7-2; CDR3aa: ASSSPYTTDTQY
j_gene: TRBJ2-1; len: 11; v_gene: TRBV30; CDR3aa: AWSLGLRNEQF
j_gene: TRBJ2-1; len: 11; v_gene: TRBV19; CDR3aa: ASGRDFMGEQF
j_gene: TRBJ1-1; len: 11; v_gene: TRBV5-1; CDR3aa: ASSDTIYTEAF
j_gene: TRBJ1-3; len: 14; v_gene: TRBV18; CDR3aa: ASSPRAVNSGNTIY
j_gene: TRBJ2-5; len: 13; v_gene: TRBV28; CDR3aa: ASSSPGERKETQY
j_gene: TRBJ2-7; len: 12; v_gene: TRBV4-3; CDR3aa: ASSLQEGSYEQY
j_gene: TRBJ1-2; len: 13; v_gene: TRBV5-1; CDR3aa: ASSLGQGDNYGYT
j_gene: TRBJ2-7; len: 11; v_gene: TRBV4-3; CDR3aa: ASSQVQGYEQY
j_gene: TRBJ2-1; len: 14; v_gene: TRBV6-6; CDR3aa: ASRGLLDRGYNEQF
j_gene: TRBJ1-6; len: 13; v_gene: TRBV3-1/TRBV3-2; CDR3aa: ASSQDSGGGSPLH
j_gene: TRBJ2-7; len: 11; v_gene: TRBV19; CDR3aa: ASRGGGTYEQY
j_gene: TRBJ2-3; len: 15; v_gene: TRBV4-3; CDR3aa: ASSQDLETSSADTQY
j_gene: TRBJ1-5; len: 13; v_gene: TRBV19; CDR3aa: ATRSQGNSNQPQH
j_gene: TRBJ1-1; len: 13; v_gene: TRBV30; CDR3aa: AWSNMDRPNTEAF
j_gene: TRBJ2-3; len: 14; v_gene: TRBV19; CDR3aa: ASRLLSGGATDTQY
j_gene: TRBJ1-3; len: 13; v_gene: TRBV5-4; CDR3aa: ASSPRGGAGNTIY
j_gene: TRBJ1-3; len: 13; v_gene: TRBV18; CDR3aa: ASSPFRDKRNTIY
j_gene: TRBJ1-5; len: 11; v_gene: TRBV28; CDR3aa: ASSLEMDRAQH
j_gene: TRBJ1-2; len: 11; v_gene: TRBV6-5; CDR3aa: ASSYAANYGYT
j_gene: TRBJ2-2; len: 14; v_gene: TRBV5-1; CDR3aa: ASSLARGVNTGELF
j_gene: TRBJ1-6; len: 9; v_gene: TRBV20-1; CDR3aa: SAGQGSLTH
j_gene: TRBJ2-2; len: 13; v_gene: TRBV5-4; CDR3aa: ASSFGGGGTGELF
j_gene: TRBJ1-5; len: 12; v_gene: TRBV3-1/TRBV3-2; CDR3aa: ASSQAGYNQPQH
j_gene: TRBJ1-5; len: 12; v_gene: TRBV28; CDR3aa: ASSSTITNQGQH
j_gene: TRBJ2-2; len: 15; v_gene: TRBV24-1; CDR3aa: ATSDNPGQRSAGELF
j_gene: TRBJ1-2; len: 9; v_gene: TRBV6-6; CDR3aa: ASRDDEGYT
j_gene: TRBJ2-7; len: 12; v_gene: TRBV23-1; CDR3aa: ASSHAGIAYEQY
j_gene: TRBJ1-1; len: 12; v_gene: TRBV7-2; CDR3aa: ASSFQPMNTEAF
j_gene: TRBJ2-2; len: 13; v_gene: TRBV19; CDR3aa: ASMTGAGGTGELF
j_gene: TRBJ1-4; len: 15; v_gene: TRBV18; CDR3aa: ASSPPNDYATNEKLF
j_gene: TRBJ1-6; len: 13; v_gene: TRBV7-2; CDR3aa: ASSIGTVENSPLH
j_gene: TRBJ2-1; len: 11; v_gene: TRBV9; CDR3aa: ASSVRLVGEQF
j_gene: TRBJ2-1; len: 14; v_gene: TRBV7-9; CDR3aa: ASRRSGGGPPEEQF
j_gene: TRBJ2-1; len: 13; v_gene: TRBV29-1; CDR3aa: SVDRGQLSYNEQF
j_gene: TRBJ2-1; len: 12; v_gene: TRBV7-2; CDR3aa: ASSSRTSGGPPF